This T cell receptor (beta chain) was profiled in a study of technical replicates of blood from a handful of donors. TCRdb's copy holds only in-frame clones and misses some; the assay was immunoSEQ multiplex PCR. The table includes 55,000 to 75,000 clones, about 95% detected once. Trimming pared 5 bases from V and 3 bases from J, leaving 13 bases between. CDR1 and CDR2 from the germline V gene are SGHTA and FQGNSA. CDR3 size: 14 residues. The sequenced material came from PBMCs. This TCR was recovered from a human donor in good health. Some clones in this sample may be carry-over from other donors' samples. The genes are TRBV7-2 and TRBJ1-2; no definite D call. Written as DNA, the CDR3 is TGTGCCAGCAGCCGGGAGGCCATGGACTATGGCTACACCTTC. Translating it yields CASSREAMDYGYTF.